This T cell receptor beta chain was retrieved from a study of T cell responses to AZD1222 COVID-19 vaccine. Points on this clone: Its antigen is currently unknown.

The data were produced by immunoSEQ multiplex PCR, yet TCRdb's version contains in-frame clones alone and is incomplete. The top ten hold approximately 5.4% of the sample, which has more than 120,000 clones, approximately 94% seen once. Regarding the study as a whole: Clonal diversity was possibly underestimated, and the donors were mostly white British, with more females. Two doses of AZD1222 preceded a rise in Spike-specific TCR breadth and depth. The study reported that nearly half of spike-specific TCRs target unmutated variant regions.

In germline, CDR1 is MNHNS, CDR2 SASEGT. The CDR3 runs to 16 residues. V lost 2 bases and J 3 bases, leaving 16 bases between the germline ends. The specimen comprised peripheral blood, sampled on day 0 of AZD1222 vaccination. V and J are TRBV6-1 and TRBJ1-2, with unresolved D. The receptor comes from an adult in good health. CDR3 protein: CASSEQDRLVYYGYTF. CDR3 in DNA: TGTGCCAGCAGTGAACAGGACCGATTAGTTTACTATGGCTACACCTTC.